This TCR beta chain was obtained from a study of shared clonotypes between healthy human individuals. Produced via immunoSEQ multiplex PCR; TCRdb's table is partial and in-frame only. Seen here are around 2.5 million clones, 80% to 95% observed once, and the top ten hold roughly 0.39%. CDR3 length equals 16 residues. Trimming pared 1 base from V and 5 bases from J, leaving 17 bases between. Germline loops: CDR1 KGHSY, CDR2 FQNENV. The sequence derives from a man between 18 and 35 years old in good health. Some clones in this sample may be carry-over from other donors' samples. This sequence joins TRBV16 and TRBJ1-2; no clear D gene. Sample: naive CD4+ T cells from PBMCs. Regarding subset: CD45RA+ positively selected. The CDR3 nucleotides are TGTGCCAGCAGCCAATTCCCTGCCGGTAACGGGTATGGCTACACCTTC. Amino acids: CASSQFPAGNGYGYTF. Together with reference TRBV16 and TRBJ1-2, the CDR3 gives the full variable domain: GEEVAQTPKHLVRGEGQKAKLYCAPIKGHSYVFWYQQVLKNEFKFLISFQNENVFDETGMPKERFSAKCLPNSPCSLEIQATKLEDSAVYFCASSQFPAGNGYGYTFGSGTRLTVV.